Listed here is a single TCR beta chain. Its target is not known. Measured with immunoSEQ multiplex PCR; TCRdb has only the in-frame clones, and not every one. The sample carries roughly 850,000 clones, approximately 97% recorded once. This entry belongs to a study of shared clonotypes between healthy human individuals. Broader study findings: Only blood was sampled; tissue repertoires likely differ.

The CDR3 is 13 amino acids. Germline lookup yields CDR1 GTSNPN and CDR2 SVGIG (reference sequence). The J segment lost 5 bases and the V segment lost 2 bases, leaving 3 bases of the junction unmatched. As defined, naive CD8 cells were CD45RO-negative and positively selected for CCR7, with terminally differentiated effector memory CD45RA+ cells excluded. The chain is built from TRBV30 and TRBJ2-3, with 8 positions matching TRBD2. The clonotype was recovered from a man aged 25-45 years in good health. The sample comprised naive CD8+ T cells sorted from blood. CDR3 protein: CAWSYAGGDTQYF. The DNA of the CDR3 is TGTGCCTGGAGTTATGCGGGAGGAGATACGCAGTATTTT.